This T cell receptor beta chain was obtained from a study of T cell responses to AZD1222 COVID-19 vaccine. CDR3 length: 12 residues. Trimming took off 2 bases at V and 5 bases at J, with 6 bases between the two ends. Clones were sequenced by immunoSEQ multiplex PCR, and TCRdb holds only the in-frame ones, with some missing. The sample contains just under 80,000 clones, under 95% of which appear only once. Source: peripheral blood, taken 28 days after the second AZD1222 dose. The clonotype originates from an adult who received the AZD1222 COVID-19 vaccine. This chain links TRBV12-3 or TRBV12-4 with TRBJ2-5, with D unresolved. The CDR3 loop reads CASSLRVETQYF. For the CDR3, the DNA is TGTGCCAGCAGTTTAAGGGTGGAGACCCAGTACTTC.